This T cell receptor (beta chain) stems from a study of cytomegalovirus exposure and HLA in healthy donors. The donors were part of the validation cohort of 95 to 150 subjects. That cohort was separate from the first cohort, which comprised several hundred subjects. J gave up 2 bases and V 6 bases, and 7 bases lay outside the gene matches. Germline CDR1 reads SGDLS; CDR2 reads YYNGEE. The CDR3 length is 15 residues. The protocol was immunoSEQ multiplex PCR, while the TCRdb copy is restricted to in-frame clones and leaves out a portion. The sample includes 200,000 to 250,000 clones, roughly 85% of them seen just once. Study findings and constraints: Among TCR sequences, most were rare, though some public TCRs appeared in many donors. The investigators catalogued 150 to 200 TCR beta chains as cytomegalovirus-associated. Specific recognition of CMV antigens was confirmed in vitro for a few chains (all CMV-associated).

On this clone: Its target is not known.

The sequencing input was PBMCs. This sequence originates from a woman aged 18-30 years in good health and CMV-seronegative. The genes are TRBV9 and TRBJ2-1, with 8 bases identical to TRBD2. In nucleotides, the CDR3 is TGTGCCAGCACCCCGGGGGGGTCCACCTACAATGAGCAGTTCTTC. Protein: CASTPGGSTYNEQFF.